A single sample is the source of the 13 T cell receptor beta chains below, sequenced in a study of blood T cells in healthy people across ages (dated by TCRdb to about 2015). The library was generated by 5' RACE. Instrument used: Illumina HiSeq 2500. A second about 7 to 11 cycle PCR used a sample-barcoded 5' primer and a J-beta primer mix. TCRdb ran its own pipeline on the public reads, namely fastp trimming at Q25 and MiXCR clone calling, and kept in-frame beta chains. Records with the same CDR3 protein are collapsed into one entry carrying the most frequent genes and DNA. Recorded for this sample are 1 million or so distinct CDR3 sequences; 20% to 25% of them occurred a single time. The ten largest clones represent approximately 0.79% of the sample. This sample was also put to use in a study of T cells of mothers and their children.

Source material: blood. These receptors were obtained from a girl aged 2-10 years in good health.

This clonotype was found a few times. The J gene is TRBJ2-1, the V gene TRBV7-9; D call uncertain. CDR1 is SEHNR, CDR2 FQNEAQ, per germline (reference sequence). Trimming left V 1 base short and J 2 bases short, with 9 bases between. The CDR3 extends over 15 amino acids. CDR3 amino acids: CASSLGGVTYNEQFF. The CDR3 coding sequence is TGTGCCAGCAGCTTAGGCGGAGTCACCTACAATGAGCAGTTCTTC.

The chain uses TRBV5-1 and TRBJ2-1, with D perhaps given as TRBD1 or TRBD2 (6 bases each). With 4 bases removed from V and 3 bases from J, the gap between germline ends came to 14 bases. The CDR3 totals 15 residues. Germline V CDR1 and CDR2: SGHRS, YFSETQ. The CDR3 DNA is TGCGCCAGCAGCCAACAGGGACTCCTCTACAATGAGCAGTTCTTC. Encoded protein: CASSQQGLLYNEQFF.

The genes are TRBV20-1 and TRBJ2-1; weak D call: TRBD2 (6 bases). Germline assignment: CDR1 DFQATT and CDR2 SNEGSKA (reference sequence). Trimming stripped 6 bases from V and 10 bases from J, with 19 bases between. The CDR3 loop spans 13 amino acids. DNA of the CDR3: TGCAGTGCGTCGGGAGACGCTTTCTTCGAGCAGTTCTTC. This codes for CSASGDAFFEQFF.

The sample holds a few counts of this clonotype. The CDR3 bases are TGTGCCAGCAGCCAAATACCTAGCGGGAGACTTTACGAGCAGTACTTC. It encodes CASSQIPSGRLYEQYF. The chain carries TRBV14 and TRBJ2-7; 10 positions match TRBD2. The CDR3 extends over 16 amino acids. The germline V gene has CDR1 SGHDN and CDR2 FVKESK. J was trimmed by 4 bases and V by 2 bases; bases with no gene match: 8.

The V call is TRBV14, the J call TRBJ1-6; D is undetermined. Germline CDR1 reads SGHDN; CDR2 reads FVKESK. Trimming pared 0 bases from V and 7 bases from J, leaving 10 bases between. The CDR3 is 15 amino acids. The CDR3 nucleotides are TGTGCCAGCAGCCAAGATCGTCGGGCAAATTCACCCCTCCACTTT. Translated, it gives CASSQDRRANSPLHF.

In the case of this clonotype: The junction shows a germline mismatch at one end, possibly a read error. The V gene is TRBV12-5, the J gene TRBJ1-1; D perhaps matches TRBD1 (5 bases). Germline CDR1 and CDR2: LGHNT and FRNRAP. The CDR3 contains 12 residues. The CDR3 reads CASGLSGTGAFF. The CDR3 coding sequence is TGTGCTAGTGGTTTATCGGGGACTGGAGCTTTCTTT.

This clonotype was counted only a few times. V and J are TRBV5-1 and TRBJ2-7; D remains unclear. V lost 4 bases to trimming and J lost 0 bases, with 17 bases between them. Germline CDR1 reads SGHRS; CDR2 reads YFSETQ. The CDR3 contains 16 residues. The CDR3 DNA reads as TGCGCCAGCAGCCCGACGGGTGTATCTTTCTCCTACGAGCAGTACTTC. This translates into CASSPTGVSFSYEQYF. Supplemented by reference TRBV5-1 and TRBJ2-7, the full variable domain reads KAGVTQTPRYLIKTRGQQVTLSCSPISGHRSVSWYQQTPGQGLQFLFEYFSETQRNKGNFPGRFSGRQFSNSRSEMNVSTLELGDSALYLCASSPTGVSFSYEQYFGPGTRLTVT.

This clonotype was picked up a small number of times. The CDR3 sequence: CSVVLALITDTQYF. In DNA, the CDR3 is TGCAGCGTTGTCTTAGCCCTTATCACAGATACGCAGTATTTT. This chain uses TRBV29-1 with TRBJ2-3; D is undetermined. Per germline, CDR1 SQVTM and CDR2 ANQGSEA. The V and J ends lost 4 bases and 2 bases respectively, with 13 bases between them. This CDR3 region has 14 residues.

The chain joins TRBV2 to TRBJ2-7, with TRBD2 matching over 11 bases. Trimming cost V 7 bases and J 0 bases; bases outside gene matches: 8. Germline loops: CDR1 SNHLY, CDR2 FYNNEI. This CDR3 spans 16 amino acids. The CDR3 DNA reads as TGTGCCAGCACTCCTAGCGGGAGGCCGAGCTCCTACGAGCAGTACTTC. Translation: CASTPSGRPSSYEQYF.

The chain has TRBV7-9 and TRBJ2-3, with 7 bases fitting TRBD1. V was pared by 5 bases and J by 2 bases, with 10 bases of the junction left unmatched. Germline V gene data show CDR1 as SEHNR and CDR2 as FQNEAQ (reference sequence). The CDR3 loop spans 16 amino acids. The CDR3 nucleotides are TGTGCCAGCAGCCCATACCGGGACAGAATCACAGATACGCAGTATTTT. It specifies CASSPYRDRITDTQYF.

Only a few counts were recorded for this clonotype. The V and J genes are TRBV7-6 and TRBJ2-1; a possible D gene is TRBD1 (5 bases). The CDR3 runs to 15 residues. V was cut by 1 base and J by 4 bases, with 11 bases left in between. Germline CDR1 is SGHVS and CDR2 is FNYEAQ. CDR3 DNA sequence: TGTGCCAGCAGCTTAGATCCAGGGCTATACAATGAGCAGTTCTTC. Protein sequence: CASSLDPGLYNEQFF.

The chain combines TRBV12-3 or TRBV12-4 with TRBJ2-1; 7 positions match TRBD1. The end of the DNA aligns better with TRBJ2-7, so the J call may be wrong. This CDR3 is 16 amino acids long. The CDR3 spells CASSNLFGTDSYEQYF. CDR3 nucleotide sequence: TGTGCCAGCAGTAACCTTTTCGGGACAGACTCCTACGAGCAGTACTTC.

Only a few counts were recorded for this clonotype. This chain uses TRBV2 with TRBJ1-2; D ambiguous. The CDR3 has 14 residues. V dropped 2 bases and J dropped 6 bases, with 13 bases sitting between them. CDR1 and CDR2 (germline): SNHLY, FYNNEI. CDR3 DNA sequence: TGTGCCAGCAGTGAAAGAGAGGGTGCAGATGGCTACACCTTC. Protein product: CASSEREGADGYTF.